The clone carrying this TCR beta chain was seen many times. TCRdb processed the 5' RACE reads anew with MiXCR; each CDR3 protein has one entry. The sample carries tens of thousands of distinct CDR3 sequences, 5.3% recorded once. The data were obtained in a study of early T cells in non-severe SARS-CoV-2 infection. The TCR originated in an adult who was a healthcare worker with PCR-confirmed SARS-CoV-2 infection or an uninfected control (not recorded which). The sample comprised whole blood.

The chain's CDR3 is CASSLEVSSGNTIYF. Written as DNA, the CDR3 is TGTGCCAGCAGCTTAGAAGTTAGCTCTGGAAACACCATATATTTT. This sequence joins TRBV7-2 and TRBJ1-3; D is undetermined. The V and J ends lost 1 base and 0 bases respectively, with 7 bases between them. Per the germline V gene, CDR1 is SGHTA and CDR2 is FQGNSA. The CDR3 is 15 residues long.